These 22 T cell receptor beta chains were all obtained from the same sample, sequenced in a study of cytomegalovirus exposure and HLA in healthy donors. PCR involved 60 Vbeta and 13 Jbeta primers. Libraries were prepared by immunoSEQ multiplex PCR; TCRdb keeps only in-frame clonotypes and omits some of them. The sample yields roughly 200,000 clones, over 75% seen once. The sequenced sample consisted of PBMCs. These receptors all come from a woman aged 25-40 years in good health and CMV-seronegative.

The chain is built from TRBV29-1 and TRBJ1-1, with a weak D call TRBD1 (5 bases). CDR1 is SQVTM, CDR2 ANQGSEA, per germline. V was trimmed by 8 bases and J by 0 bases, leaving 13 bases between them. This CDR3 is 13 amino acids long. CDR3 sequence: CSSERTLNTEAFF. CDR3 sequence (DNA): TGCAGCTCGGAAAGGACATTGAACACTGAAGCTTTCTTT.

The CDR3 reads CASSIHRAASGGTQYF. CDR3 bases: TGTGCCAGTAGTATCCATCGGGCGGCCTCAGGGGGTACGCAGTATTTT. The chain is built from TRBV19 and TRBJ2-3; 7 positions agree with TRBD1. Germline V gene data show CDR1 as LNHDA and CDR2 as SQIVND (reference sequence). V dropped 3 bases and J dropped 8; count of bases not matched to a gene: 14. The CDR3 runs to 16 residues.

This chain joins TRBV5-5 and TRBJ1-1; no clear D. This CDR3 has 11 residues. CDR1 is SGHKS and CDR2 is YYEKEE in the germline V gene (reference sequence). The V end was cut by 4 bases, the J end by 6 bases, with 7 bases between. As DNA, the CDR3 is TGTGCCAGCAGCCCGGAGTCTGAAGCTTTCTTT. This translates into CASSPESEAFF. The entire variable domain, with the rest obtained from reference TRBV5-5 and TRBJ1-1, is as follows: DAGVTQSPTHLIKTRGQQVTLRCSPISGHKSVSWYQQVLGQGPQFIFQYYEKEERGRGNFPDRFSARQFPNYSSELNVNALLLGDSALYLCASSPESEAFFGQGTRLTVV.

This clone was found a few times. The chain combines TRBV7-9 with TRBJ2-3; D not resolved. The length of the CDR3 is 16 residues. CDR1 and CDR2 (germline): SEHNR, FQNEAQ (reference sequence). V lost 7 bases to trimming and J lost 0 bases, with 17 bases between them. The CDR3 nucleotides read TGTGCCAGCAAGCCGGCCCGCGGTACTAGCACAGATACGCAGTATTTT. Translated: CASKPARGTSTDTQYF.

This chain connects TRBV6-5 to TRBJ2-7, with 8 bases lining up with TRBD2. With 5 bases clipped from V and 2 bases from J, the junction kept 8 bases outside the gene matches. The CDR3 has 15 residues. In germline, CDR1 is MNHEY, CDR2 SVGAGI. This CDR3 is CASSPWREVTYEQYF. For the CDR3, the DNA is TGTGCCAGCAGTCCCTGGCGGGAGGTAACCTACGAGCAGTACTTC.

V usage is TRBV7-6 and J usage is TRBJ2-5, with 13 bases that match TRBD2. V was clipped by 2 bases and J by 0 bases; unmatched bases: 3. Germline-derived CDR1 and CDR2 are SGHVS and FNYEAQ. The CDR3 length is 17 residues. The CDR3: CASSLMGTSGDQETQYF. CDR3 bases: TGTGCCAGCAGCTTAATGGGGACTAGCGGGGACCAAGAGACCCAGTACTTC.

CDR3 DNA sequence: TGTGCCAGCAGCCCCCCAATAGCGGGAGGATCTTACAATGAGCAGTTCTTC. It codes for CASSPPIAGGSYNEQFF. The chain links TRBV7-9 to TRBJ2-1; TRBD2 agrees at 10 bases. This CDR3 has 17 residues. Germline loops: CDR1 SEHNR, CDR2 FQNEAQ (reference sequence). V shed 5 bases and J 4 bases; nucleotides not matched to a gene: 11.

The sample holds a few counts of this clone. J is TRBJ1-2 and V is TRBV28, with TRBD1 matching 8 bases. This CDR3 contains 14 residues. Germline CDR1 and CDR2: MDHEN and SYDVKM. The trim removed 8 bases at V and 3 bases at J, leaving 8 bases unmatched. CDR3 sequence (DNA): TGTGCCAGCGGGTGGGACAGGTCCTACTATGGCTACACCTTC. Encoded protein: CASGWDRSYYGYTF.

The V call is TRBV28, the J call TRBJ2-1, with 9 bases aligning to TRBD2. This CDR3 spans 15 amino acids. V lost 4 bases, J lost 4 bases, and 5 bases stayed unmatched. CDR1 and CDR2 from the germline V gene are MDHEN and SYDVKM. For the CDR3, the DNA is TGTGCCAGCAGTTCTGTAGCGGGAGCTTACAATGAGCAGTTCTTC. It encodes CASSSVAGAYNEQFF.

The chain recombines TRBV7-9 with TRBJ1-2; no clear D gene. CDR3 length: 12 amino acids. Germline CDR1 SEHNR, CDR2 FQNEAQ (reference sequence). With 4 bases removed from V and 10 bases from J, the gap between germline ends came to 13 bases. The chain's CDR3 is CASSYLEAHYTF. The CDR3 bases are TGTGCCAGCAGCTACCTAGAGGCCCACTACACCTTC. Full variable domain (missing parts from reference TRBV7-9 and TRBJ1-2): DTGVSQNPRHKITKRGQNVTFRCDPISEHNRLYWYRQTLGQGPEFLTYFQNEAQLEKSRLLSDRFSAERPKGSFSTLEIQRTEQGDSAMYLCASSYLEAHYTFGSGTRLTVV.

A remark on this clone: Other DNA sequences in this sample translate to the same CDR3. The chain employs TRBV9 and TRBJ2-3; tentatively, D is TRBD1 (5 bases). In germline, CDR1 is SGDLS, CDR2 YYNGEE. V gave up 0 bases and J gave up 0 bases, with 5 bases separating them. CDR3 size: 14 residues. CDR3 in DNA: TGTGCCAGCAGCGTAGGACAGAGCACAGATACGCAGTATTTT. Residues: CASSVGQSTDTQYF.

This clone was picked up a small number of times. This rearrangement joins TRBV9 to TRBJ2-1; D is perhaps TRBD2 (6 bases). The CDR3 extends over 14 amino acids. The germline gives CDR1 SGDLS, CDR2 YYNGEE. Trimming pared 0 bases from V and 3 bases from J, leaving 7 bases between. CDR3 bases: TGTGCCAGCAGCGTAGGCGGGAACTACAATGAGCAGTTCTTC. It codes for CASSVGGNYNEQFF.

The CDR3, as DNA: TGTGCCTGGAGGGGCTGGTCCTACGAGCAGTACTTC. Its translation is CAWRGWSYEQYF. This chain uses TRBV30 with TRBJ2-7; the D is unclear. V was shortened by 3 bases and J by 1 base, with 7 bases between the two germline ends. Germline loops: CDR1 GTSNPN, CDR2 SVGIG (reference sequence). This CDR3 contains 12 residues.

The chain's CDR3 is CASSPTADTQYF. The CDR3 DNA reads as TGTGCCAGCAGCCCTACCGCAGATACGCAGTATTTT. The rearrangement joins TRBV28 to TRBJ2-3; no definite D call. The ends were cut back, 6 bases at V and 4 bases at J, with 8 bases in the middle. This CDR3 contains 12 residues. Per germline, CDR1 MDHEN and CDR2 SYDVKM.

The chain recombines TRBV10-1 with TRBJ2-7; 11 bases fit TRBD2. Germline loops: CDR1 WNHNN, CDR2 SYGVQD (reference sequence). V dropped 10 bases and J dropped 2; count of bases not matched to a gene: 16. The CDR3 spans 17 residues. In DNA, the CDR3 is TGCGCCAACCTAACTAGCGGGAGAGTGGGACGGACCTACGAGCAGTACTTC. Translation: CANLTSGRVGRTYEQYF.

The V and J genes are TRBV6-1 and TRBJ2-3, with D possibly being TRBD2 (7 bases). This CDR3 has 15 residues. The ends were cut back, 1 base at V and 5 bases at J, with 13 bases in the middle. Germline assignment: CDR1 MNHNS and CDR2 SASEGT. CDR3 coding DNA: TGTGCCAGCAGTGAAGGCATGGGAGGGGGAGATACGCAGTATTTT. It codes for CASSEGMGGGDTQYF.

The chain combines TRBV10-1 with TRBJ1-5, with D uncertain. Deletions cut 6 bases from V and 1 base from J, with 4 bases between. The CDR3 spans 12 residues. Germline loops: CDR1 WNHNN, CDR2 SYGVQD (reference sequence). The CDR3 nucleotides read TGCGCCAGCAGGAGAAGCAATCAGCCCCAGCATTTT. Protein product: CASRRSNQPQHF.

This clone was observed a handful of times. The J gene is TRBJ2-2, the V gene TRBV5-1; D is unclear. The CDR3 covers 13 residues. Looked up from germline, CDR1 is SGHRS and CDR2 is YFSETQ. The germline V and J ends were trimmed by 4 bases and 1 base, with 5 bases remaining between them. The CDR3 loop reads CASSRENTGELFF. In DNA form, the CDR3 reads TGCGCCAGCAGCCGCGAGAACACCGGGGAGCTGTTTTTT.

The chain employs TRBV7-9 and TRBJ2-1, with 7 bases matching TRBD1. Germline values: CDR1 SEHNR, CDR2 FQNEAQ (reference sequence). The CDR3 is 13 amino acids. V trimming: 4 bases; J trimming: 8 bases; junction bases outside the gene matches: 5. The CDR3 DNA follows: TGTGCCAGCAGCTCCCGGACAGGATATGAGCAGTTCTTC. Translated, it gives CASSSRTGYEQFF.

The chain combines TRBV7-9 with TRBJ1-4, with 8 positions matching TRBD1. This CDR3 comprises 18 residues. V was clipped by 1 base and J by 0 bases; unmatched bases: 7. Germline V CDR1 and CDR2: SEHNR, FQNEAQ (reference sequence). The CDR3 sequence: CASSLVAGTGSTNEKLFF. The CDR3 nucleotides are TGTGCCAGCAGCTTAGTTGCGGGGACAGGCTCAACTAATGAAAAACTGTTTTTT.

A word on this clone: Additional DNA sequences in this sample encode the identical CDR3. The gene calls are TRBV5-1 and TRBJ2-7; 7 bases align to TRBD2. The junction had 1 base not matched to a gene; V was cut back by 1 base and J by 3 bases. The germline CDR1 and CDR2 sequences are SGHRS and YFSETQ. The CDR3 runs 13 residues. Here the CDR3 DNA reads TGCGCCAGCAGCTTGTCTAGCGGCTACGAGCAGTACTTC. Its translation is CASSLSSGYEQYF. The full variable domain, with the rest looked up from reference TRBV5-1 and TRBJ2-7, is KAGVTQTPRYLIKTRGQQVTLSCSPISGHRSVSWYQQTPGQGLQFLFEYFSETQRNKGNFPGRFSGRQFSNSRSEMNVSTLELGDSALYLCASSLSSGYEQYFGPGTRLTVT.

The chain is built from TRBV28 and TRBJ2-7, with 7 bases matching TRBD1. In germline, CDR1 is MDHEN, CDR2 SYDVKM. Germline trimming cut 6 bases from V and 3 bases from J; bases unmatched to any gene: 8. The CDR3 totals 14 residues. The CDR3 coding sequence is TGTGCCAGCAGCCCGGGACAGCAAATCTACGAGCAGTACTTC. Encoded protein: CASSPGQQIYEQYF. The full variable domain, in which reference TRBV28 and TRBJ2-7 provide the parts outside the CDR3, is DVKVTQSSRYLVKRTGEKVFLECVQDMDHENMFWYRQDPGLGLRLIYFSYDVKMKEKGDIPEGYSVSREKKERFSLILESASTNQTSMYLCASSPGQQIYEQYFGPGTRLTVT.